This paragraph covers one T cell receptor (beta chain) sequence. Its target antigen remains unknown. Base-call qualities are not available, and no considerably larger clone is one nucleotide away. The cohort consisted of hundreds of healthy bone marrow donors. All cohort members were sampled while nominally healthy, although unrecorded immune exposures were likely present. The donor was CMV seronegative and belonged to the group of 380 or so seronegative cohort members. A peripheral blood sample was provided by each donor, and peripheral blood mononuclear cells were used for TCR beta sequencing. Genomic DNA extraction from the blood cell samples was performed with the Qiagen DNeasy Blood Extraction Kit. The data were obtained in a study of cytomegalovirus exposure and HLA in healthy donors (dated by TCRdb to the late 2010s). Study-level background: An earlier analysis of some 620 of the donors reported 276 Gb of sequence data and 90 million to 120 million unique TCR beta sequences obtained from approximately 180 million T cells. Approximately 310 gigabases of sequencing data and tens of millions of unique TCR sequences were included in an early release covering around 600 HLA-typed donors. Among the approximately 430 genotyped donors, 75% to 90% belonged to the genetic ancestry cluster associated with self-reported Caucasian donors. The study aimed to test whether cataloging public T cell receptors could reveal signatures of past pathogen exposure. The study profiled the T cell repertoires of under 700 subjects by immunosequencing and related them to cytomegalovirus serostatus. Besides the first cohort of 666 subjects, a separate validation cohort made up of over 100 different subjects was used. To predict cytomegalovirus infection status, the study brought together high-throughput TCR immunosequencing, statistical association of individual TCRs with disease status, and machine learning. To study patterns of TCR occurrence, a later analysis re-analyzed previously published TCR beta repertoires from 666 donors and added high-resolution HLA genotyping. Rather than using new phenotypic data, the later analysis identified candidate immune exposures from TCR beta sequences and from how often those sequences occurred across donors. In an earlier analysis of over 550 of the donors, high-throughput TCR beta sequencing was used to judge whether each TCR beta V gene segment behaved as functional or pseudogenic. Donor age, sex, ethnicity and CMV serostatus were collected together with the repertoire data. Genome-wide SNP genotypes for about three fifths of the roughly 700 donors were used in a later genetic analysis, which treated that subset as a discovery cohort. All discovery cohort repertoires had been generated on a single sequencing platform. HLA typing covered class I and class II loci at four-digit resolution. The number of typed donors differed by locus: about 629-640 for A, B, C, DRB1 and DQB1; approximately 520 for DQA1; over 600 for DPA1; and around 450 for DPB1. Roughly 5 DR-DQ haplotypes were handled as single units for association and clustering, since linkage in the cohort was strong. On average, around 240,000 unique TCR beta nucleotide sequences were sequenced per donor among more than 350 genotyped donors of the cohort, with 15% to 20% of those sequences being non-productive. What the research found in general, with its limitations: Cytomegalovirus status was reported to be diagnosed by the classifier with high specificity and sensitivity in both the original and validation cohorts. The presence/absence analyses assumed that sequencing depth was roughly uniform across donors, and that assumption may not be true. According to a later analysis, most CMV-associated TCR beta chains appeared to be HLA-restricted, and the HLA associations seemed to be driven largely by CMV exposure. When HLA alleles, especially DR and DQ, strongly co-occurred, TCR associations were difficult to assign to individual alleles. Because the 87-base-pair reads could not distinguish some IMGT-functional V segments, including TRBV6-2 and TRBV6-3, those segments were excluded. This cohort had only TCR beta chains sequenced, and the lack of alpha or paired-chain data limited which features could be detected. Because HLA typing was unavailable for some donors at each locus, only the typed subset was used in association tests. A later analysis reported that several top co-occurrence clusters appeared linked to parvovirus B19, influenza, CMV and Epstein-Barr virus. In vitro tests confirmed that a few of the cytomegalovirus-associated TCR beta chains recognize cytomegalovirus antigens. Correlated functional status among segregating V segments might reflect linkage disequilibrium, but an unknown experimental factor could not be ruled out. In an earlier analysis of about 540 of the donors, most TCR beta V segments were observed in productive rearrangements about 90% or about 30% of the time, broadly matching IMGT annotations. At a false discovery rate of 0.05, a later analysis linked 16,000 or so TCR beta sequences to specific HLA alleles. According to a later genetic analysis, donors in an Asian-associated ancestry cluster had fewer N-insertions in productive TCRs than the roughly 700-donor mean. According to the authors, the approach could potentially be generalized to other disease states and immunological phenotypes. Most TCR sequences were seen in very few donors, while some public TCRs were found in many individuals. A group of highly shared sequence variants was considered likely to be a technical artifact of the sequencing pipeline. For the cohort, immune exposure information was limited to CMV serostatus. A further reported finding was that TCR beta sequences accurately predicted the HLA-A and HLA-B alleles for most subjects in the first cohort. A later genetic analysis associated a missense DCLRE1C variant with V-gene and J-gene trimming of TCR beta chains, and an independent cohort replicated the association. The study gave a list of over 150 TCR beta chains associated with cytomegalovirus. In a later analysis, HLA-associated TCR beta chains showed more clonal expansion and lower generation probabilities than non-associated chains that were equally common. The earlier analysis of fewer than 750 of the donors excluded approximately 15 rarely observed V segments, including chromosome 9 orphons, because counts were too low. A later analysis found that TCR association rates varied across HLA loci, with DRB1 alleles showing the most associated TCRs and HLA-C alleles the fewest.

Trimming removed 1 base from V and 5 bases from J; the gene matches leave 13 bases unexplained. The CDR3, from cysteine to phenylalanine, totals 17 residues. Only the CDR3 portion is preserved as DNA: 51 bases, with reading frame beginning at the first base. The germline V gene yields SGHTA for CDR1 and FQGTGA for CDR2. The method behind the library was the immunoSEQ multiplex PCR assay. For the multiplex PCR, a mixture combining 60 forward primers for TCR Vbeta segments and 13 reverse primers for TCR Jbeta segments was used. A multiplex PCR assay on genomic DNA amplified the CDR3 region of rearranged TCR beta genes. The Illumina HiSeq System was used to sequence the amplified TCR beta libraries as 87-base-pair reads. The original pipeline was this. In a later analysis, tens of millions of unique TCR beta chains were counted across the roughly 670 repertoires, and about 10 million of these chains were shared by at least two donors. To remove PCR and sequencing errors, raw reads were error-corrected and collapsed into unique sequences using a nearest-neighbor algorithm that merged closely related sequences. Alignment of CDR3 sequences to IMGT reference sequences was used to assign V, D and J gene segments. For a sequence to be retained, a match of at least six nucleotides to both a V gene segment and a J gene segment was required. Rearrangements were called productive when the CDR3 lacked stop codons and stayed in frame with V and J; all others were non-productive. Following IMGT convention, CDR3 was defined as the stretch from the second conserved V-encoded cysteine up to the conserved J-encoded phenylalanine. The earlier analysis of about 560 of the donors excluded any sequence lacking an unambiguous match to a single V gene segment. In an earlier analysis of 450 to 750 of the donors, a V segment was called functional when productive rearrangements were above 56.7%, and segregating when the standard deviation between donors exceeded 5%. A statistical classification framework was built to diagnose cytomegalovirus status from the catalog of TCR beta chain sequences. In a later analysis, V and J genes were assigned by comparing TCR nucleotide sequences against IMGT/GENE-DB human TR gene sequences. Using the TCRdist pipeline, a later analysis assigned CDR3 sequences along with most-parsimonious VDJ recombination scenarios. In a later analysis, every TCR beta chain was defined by the combination of its CDR3 amino acid sequence and its V-gene family, and reads without a unique V-gene family were dropped. A later analysis removed over 500 highly shared, low-generation-probability nucleotide sequences to deal with suspected cross-contamination and a sequencing artifact. In a later analysis, a clonal expansion index was calculated for each public chain from normalized within-repertoire ranks of inferred template counts. In a later analysis, generation probabilities were computed with a VDJ recombination model fitted to out-of-frame rearrangements, and the resulting probabilities were checked against IGoR. In a later analysis, TCR-TCR, TCR-HLA and TCR-CMV co-occurrence was scored with hypergeometric tests, and a repertoire-size bias correction was applied to TCR pairs. In a later analysis, false discovery rates were estimated by permuting HLA or CMV assignments 20 times. In a later analysis, co-occurring TCRs were grouped using DBSCAN, with TCRdist sequence similarity added in when clustering inside HLA-allele-positive subsets. Repertoires with fewer than 30,000 or more than 120,000 public chains, plus five repertoires with anomalous nucleotide sharing, were excluded from co-occurrence clustering. TCRdb limited this immuneACCESS table to in-frame rearrangements with V and J called. A share of clones is missing; checked studies link under half to unresolved V genes, and the rest is unexplained. That table gives V, J and clone size, and the DNA gave D and trimming. Within this sample are 100,000 to 150,000 clones, with about 85% of them counted one time only. The biggest ten clones account for more than 1.5% of the sample.

The rearrangement joined TRBV7-3 to TRBJ1-2; TRBD1 matches 7 bases in the middle. The source is a boy between 5 and 17 years old in good health and CMV-seronegative. The sequencing sample was made of PBMCs. The DNA sequence is TGTGCCAGCAGCTTAAACGGGTCAGGGGGGCGAAGGTATGGCTACACCTTC. Its amino acids are CASSLNGSGGRRYGYTF.